This T cell receptor beta chain is drawn from a study of blood T cells in healthy people across ages. The germline V gene encodes CDR1 SGHTA and CDR2 FQGNSA. J was trimmed by 7 bases and V by 5 bases; bases with no gene match: 5. The CDR3 spans 14 residues. A second roughly 7 to 11 cycle PCR used barcoded and J-beta primers. MiXCR was run by TCRdb on the 5' RACE reads, yielding one entry per CDR3 protein. The table records about a million distinct CDR3 sequences, 51% of them present only once. Sequencing used blood. The J gene is TRBJ1-4, the V gene TRBV7-2; 9 bases match TRBD1. This clonotype was sampled from a woman aged 60 to 75 in good health. CDR3: CASSVDRGAEKLFF. CDR3 in DNA: TGTGCCAGCAGCGTCGACAGGGGGGCTGAAAAACTGTTTTTT.